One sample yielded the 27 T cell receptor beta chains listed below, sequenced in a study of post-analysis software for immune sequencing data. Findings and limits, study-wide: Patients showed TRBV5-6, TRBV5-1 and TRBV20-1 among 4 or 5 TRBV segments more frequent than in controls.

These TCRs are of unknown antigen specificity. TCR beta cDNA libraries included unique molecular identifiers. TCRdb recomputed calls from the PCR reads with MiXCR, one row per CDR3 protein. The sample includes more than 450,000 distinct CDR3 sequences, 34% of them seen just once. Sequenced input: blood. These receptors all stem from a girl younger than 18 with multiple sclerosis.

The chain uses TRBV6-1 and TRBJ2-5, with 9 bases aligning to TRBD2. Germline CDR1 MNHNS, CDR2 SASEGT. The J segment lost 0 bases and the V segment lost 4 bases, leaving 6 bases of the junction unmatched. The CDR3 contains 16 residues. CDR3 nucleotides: TGTGCCAGCAGTGGGATAGCGGGGGAGTACCAAGAGACCCAGTACTTC. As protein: CASSGIAGEYQETQYF.

The CDR3 sequence: CSITTAGWGDTEAFF. The CDR3 bases are TGCAGTATAACGACAGCGGGCTGGGGCGACACTGAAGCTTTCTTT. The chain employs TRBV20-1 and TRBJ1-1; tentative D call: TRBD1 (5 bases). V lost 8 bases and J 3 bases, leaving 22 bases between the germline ends. The CDR3 covers 15 residues. Germline-derived CDR1 and CDR2 are DFQATT and SNEGSKA (reference sequence).

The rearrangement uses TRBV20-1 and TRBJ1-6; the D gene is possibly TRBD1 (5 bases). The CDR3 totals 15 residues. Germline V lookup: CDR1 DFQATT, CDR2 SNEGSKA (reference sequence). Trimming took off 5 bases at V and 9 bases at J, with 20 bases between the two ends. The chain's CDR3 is CSAPSRDGDGSPLHF. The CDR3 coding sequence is TGCAGTGCTCCTAGCAGGGACGGCGATGGTTCACCCCTCCACTTT.

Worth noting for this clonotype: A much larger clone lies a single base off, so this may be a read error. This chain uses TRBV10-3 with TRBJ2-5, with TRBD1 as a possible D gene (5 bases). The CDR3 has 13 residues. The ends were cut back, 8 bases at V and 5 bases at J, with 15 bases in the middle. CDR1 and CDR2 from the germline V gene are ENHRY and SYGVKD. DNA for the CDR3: TGTGCCATCTCCTCCCAGTGGGGCGAGACCCAGTACTTC. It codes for CAISSQWGETQYF.

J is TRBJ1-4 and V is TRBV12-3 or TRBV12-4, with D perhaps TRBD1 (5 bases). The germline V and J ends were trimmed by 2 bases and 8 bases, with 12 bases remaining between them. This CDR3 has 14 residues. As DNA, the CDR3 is TGTGCCAGCAGTTTATGGGGGTCTGACGAAAAACTGTTTTTT. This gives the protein CASSLWGSDEKLFF.

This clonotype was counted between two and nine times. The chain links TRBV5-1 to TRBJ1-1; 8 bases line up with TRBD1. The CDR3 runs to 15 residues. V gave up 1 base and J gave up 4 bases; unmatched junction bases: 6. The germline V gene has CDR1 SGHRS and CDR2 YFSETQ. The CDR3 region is CASSLKGQGGTEAFF. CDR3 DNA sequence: TGCGCCAGCAGCTTGAAAGGACAGGGAGGCACTGAAGCTTTCTTT.

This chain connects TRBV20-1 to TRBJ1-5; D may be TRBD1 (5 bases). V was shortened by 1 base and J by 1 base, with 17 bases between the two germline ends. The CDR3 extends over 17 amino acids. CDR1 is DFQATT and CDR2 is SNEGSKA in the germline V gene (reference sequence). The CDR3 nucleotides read TGCAGTGCTAGAGTGGGGGGACCTGGAGGCAGCAATCAGCCCCAGCATTTT. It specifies CSARVGGPGGSNQPQHF.

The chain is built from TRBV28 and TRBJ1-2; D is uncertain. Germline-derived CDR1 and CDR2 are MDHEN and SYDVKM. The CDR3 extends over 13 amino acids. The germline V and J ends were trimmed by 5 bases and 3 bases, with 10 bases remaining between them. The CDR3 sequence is CASSEGSYYGYTF. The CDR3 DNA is TGTGCCAGCAGTGAGGGCAGCTACTATGGCTACACCTTC.

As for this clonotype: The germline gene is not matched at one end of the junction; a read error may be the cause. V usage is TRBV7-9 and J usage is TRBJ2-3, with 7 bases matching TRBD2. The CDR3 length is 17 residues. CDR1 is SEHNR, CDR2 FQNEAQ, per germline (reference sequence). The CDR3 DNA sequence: TGTGCCAGCAGCATAGCCTCACTAGCGTTCGGTCTTGATACGCAGTATTTT. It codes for CASSIASLAFGLDTQYF.

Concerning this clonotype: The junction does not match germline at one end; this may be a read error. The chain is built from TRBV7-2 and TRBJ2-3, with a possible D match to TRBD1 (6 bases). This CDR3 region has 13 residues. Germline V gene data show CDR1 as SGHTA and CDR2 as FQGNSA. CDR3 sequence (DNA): TGTGCCAGCAGCTTGTTCAGGACAGATATGCAGTATTTT. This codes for CASSLFRTDMQYF.

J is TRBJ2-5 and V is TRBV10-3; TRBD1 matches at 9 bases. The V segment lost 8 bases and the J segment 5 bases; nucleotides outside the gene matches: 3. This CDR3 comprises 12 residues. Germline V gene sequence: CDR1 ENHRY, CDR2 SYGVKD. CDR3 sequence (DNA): TGTGCCATCCGGACAGGGGTCGAGACCCAGTACTTC. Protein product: CAIRTGVETQYF.

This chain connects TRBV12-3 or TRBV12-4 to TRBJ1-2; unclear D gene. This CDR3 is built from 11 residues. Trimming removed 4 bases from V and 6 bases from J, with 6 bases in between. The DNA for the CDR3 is TGTGCCAGCAGTTCCCAGGATGGCTACACCTTC. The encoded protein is CASSSQDGYTF.

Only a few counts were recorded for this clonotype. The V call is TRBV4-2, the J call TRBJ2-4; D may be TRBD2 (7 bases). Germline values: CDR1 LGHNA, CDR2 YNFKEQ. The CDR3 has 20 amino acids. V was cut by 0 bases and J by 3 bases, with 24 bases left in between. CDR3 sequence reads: CASSQDPQPLTGRVKNIQYF. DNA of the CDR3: TGTGCCAGCAGCCAAGACCCACAGCCCCTCACAGGGAGGGTCAAAAACATTCAGTACTTC.

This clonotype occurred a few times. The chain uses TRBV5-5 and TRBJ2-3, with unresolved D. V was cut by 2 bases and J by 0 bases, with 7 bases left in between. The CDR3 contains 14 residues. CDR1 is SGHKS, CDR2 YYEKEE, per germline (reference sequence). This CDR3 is CASSFAGSTDTQYF. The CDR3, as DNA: TGTGCCAGCAGCTTCGCCGGAAGCACAGATACGCAGTATTTT.

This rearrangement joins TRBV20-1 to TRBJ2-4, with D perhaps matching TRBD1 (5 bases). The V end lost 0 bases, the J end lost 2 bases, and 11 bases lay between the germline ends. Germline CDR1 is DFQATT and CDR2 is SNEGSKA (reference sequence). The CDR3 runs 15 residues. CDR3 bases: TGCAGTGCTAGAGATCCCCCAGGGACCAAAAACATTCAGTACTTC. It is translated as CSARDPPGTKNIQYF.

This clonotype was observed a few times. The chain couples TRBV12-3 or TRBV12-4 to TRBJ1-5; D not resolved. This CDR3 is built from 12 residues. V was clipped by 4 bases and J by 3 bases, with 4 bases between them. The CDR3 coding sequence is TGTGCCAGCAGTTCCTACAATCAGCCCCAGCATTTT. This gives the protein CASSSYNQPQHF.

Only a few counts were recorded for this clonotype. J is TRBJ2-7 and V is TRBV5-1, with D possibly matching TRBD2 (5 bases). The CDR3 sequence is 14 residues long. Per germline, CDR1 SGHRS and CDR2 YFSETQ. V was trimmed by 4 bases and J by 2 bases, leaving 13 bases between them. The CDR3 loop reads CASSPDYSPYEQYF. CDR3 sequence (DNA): TGCGCCAGCAGCCCCGACTATTCGCCCTACGAGCAGTACTTC.

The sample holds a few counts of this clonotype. The CDR3 sequence is CASSVGRAELYEQYF. In nucleotides, the CDR3 is TGTGCCAGCAGCGTTGGTCGAGCGGAGCTCTACGAGCAGTACTTC. The chain links TRBV9 to TRBJ2-7, with a possible D match to TRBD2 (5 bases). The germline V gene has CDR1 SGDLS and CDR2 YYNGEE. Trimming cost V 2 bases and J 3 bases, with 15 bases left between them. The CDR3 has 15 residues.

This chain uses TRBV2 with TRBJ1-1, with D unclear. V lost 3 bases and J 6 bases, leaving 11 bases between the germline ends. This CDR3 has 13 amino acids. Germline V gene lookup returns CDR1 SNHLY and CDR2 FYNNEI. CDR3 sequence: CASSEEDVSEAFF. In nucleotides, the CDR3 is TGTGCCAGCAGTGAGGAAGATGTTTCTGAAGCTTTCTTT.

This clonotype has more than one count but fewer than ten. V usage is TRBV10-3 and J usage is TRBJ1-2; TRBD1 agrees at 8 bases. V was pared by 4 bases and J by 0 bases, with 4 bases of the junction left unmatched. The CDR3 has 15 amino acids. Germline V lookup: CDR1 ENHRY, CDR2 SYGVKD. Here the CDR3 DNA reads TGTGCCATCAGTGGGGACAGGCCCCCTAACTATGGCTACACCTTC. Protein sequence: CAISGDRPPNYGYTF.

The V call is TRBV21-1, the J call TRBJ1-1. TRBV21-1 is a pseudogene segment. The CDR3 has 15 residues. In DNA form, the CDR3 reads TGTGCCAGCAGCATACGGGACGGCCGGAACACTGAAGCTTTCTTT. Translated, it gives CASSIRDGRNTEAFF.

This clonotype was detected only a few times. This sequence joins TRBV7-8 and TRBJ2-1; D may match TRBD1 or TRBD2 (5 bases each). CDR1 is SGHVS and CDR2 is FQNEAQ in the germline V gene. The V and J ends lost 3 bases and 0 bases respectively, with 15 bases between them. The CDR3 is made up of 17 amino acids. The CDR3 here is CASSLGIRGGSYNEQFF. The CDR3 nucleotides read TGTGCCAGCAGCTTGGGTATCCGTGGGGGCTCCTACAATGAGCAGTTCTTC.

The CDR3 is CASSQRGVISSYNEQFF. DNA for the CDR3: TGTGCCAGCTCGCAGCGGGGGGTTATTAGCTCCTACAATGAGCAGTTCTTC. This chain links TRBV6-1 with TRBJ2-1; 9 positions match TRBD2. CDR3 length: 17 amino acids. The V gene's germline CDR1 is MNHNS and CDR2 SASEGT. Trimming took 8 bases from V and 0 from J; bases not matched to a gene: 11.

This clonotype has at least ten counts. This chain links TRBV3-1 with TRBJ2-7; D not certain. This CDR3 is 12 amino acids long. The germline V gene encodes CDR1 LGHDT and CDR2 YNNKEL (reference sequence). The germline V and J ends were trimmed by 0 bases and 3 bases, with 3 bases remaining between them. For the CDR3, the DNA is TGTGCCAGCAGCCAAGACAGCTACGAGCAGTACTTC. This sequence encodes CASSQDSYEQYF.

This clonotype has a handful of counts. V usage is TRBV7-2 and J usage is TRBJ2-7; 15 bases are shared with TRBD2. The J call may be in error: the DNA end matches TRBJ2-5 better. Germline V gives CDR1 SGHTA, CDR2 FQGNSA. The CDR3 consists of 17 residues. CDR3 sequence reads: CASSRGLAGGRVKTQYF. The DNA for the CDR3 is TGTGCCAGCAGCCGAGGACTAGCGGGGGGGCGGGTGAAGACCCAGTACTTC.

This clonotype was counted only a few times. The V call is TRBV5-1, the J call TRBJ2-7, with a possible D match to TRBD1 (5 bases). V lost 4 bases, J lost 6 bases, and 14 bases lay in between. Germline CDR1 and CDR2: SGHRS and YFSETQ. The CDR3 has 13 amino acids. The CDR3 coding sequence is TGCGCCAGCAGCGATCCTCAGGGTCGCGAGCAGTACTTC. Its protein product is CASSDPQGREQYF.

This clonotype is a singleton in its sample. The CDR3 loop reads CSARDIVRGGADTQYF. The CDR3 region has the DNA TGCAGTGCTAGAGATATAGTGAGGGGGGGCGCAGATACGCAGTATTTT. The rearrangement joins TRBV20-1 to TRBJ2-3; maybe TRBD2 (7 bases). V lost 0 bases and J lost 4, with 17 bases in between. The CDR3 runs to 16 residues. From germline, CDR1 is DFQATT and CDR2 SNEGSKA (reference sequence).